This is a list of T cell receptor beta chains from one sample in a study of Ad26.COV2.S vaccination and SARS-CoV-2 variants. Some clones are missing from TCRdb's copy, which holds only in-frame ones; the method was immunoSEQ multiplex PCR. The repertoire holds approximately 480,000 clones, with 70% to 90% as singletons. The material sequenced was peripheral blood, taken in a trial of Ad26.COV2.S vaccine versus placebo. The receptors were gathered from a person aged 18-65 years who received the Ad26.COV2.S COVID-19 vaccine or a placebo. CDR3s include the opening cysteine and the closing phenylalanine or tryptophan. Fields, in order: clone size, V gene, J gene, D gene, CDR3 DNA, CDR3 protein. The D gene is left open where the match is weak. Part of the rows lack a size; the others show once, few, many or a class for expanded clones.

clone size: NA; V gene: TRBV6-5; J gene: TRBJ2-7; D gene: TRBD2; CDR3 DNA: TGTGCCAGCAGTAACCCTAGCGGGAGATACGAGCAGTACTTC; CDR3 protein: CASSNPSGRYEQYF
clone size: NA; V gene: TRBV5-4; J gene: TRBJ1-3; D gene: NA; CDR3 DNA: TGTGCCAGCAGCTTCCCCGACTCTGGAAACACCATATATTTT; CDR3 protein: CASSFPDSGNTIYF
clone size: NA; V gene: TRBV19; J gene: TRBJ2-3; D gene: NA; CDR3 DNA: TGTGCCAGTAGTATATTAGGGACTCCAGATACGCAGTATTTT; CDR3 protein: CASSILGTPDTQYF
clone size: once; V gene: TRBV24-1; J gene: TRBJ2-1; D gene: TRBD2; CDR3 DNA: TGTGCCACCAGTGATTATGGGCGGGAGGGCCGAGGGGATGAGCAGTTCTTC; CDR3 protein: CATSDYGREGRGDEQFF
clone size: NA; V gene: TRBV11-1; J gene: TRBJ2-1; D gene: TRBD2; CDR3 DNA: TGTGCCAGCAGCTTAGCACTAGCGTCAGGCGAGCAGTTCTTC; CDR3 protein: CASSLALASGEQFF
clone size: NA; V gene: TRBV9; J gene: TRBJ2-4; D gene: NA; CDR3 DNA: TGTGCCAGCAGCCCCGCCCTAAGGGGGGACTGGTCCAAAAACATTCAGTACTTC; CDR3 protein: CASSPALRGDWSKNIQYF
clone size: NA; V gene: TRBV24-1; J gene: TRBJ2-7; D gene: NA; CDR3 DNA: TGTGCCACCAGTGATCCCCCCTCCCACGAGCAGTACTTC; CDR3 protein: CATSDPPSHEQYF
clone size: NA; V gene: TRBV18; J gene: TRBJ1-2; D gene: NA; CDR3 DNA: TGTGCCAGCTCACCACTGCCGGACACCTATGGCTACACCTTC; CDR3 protein: CASSPLPDTYGYTF
clone size: many; V gene: TRBV6-1; J gene: TRBJ1-6; D gene: TRBD1; CDR3 DNA: TGTGCCAGCAGTGCGCTTGGGCAGGGGGCGAAATCACCCCTCCACTTT; CDR3 protein: CASSALGQGAKSPLHF
clone size: NA; V gene: TRBV11-2; J gene: TRBJ2-1; D gene: TRBD2; CDR3 DNA: TGTGCCAGCAGACCCTATCAGGGACTACGGTCCTACAATGAGCAGTTCTTC; CDR3 protein: CASRPYQGLRSYNEQFF
clone size: NA; V gene: TRBV11-2; J gene: TRBJ2-5; D gene: TRBD2; CDR3 DNA: TGTGCCAGCAGCTTAGTAGGGCTAGCGGGCCAAGAGACCCAGTACTTC; CDR3 protein: CASSLVGLAGQETQYF
clone size: many; V gene: TRBV7-9; J gene: TRBJ1-4; D gene: TRBD1; CDR3 DNA: TGTGCCAGCAGCGCCGGGACAGGGAATGAAAAACTGTTTTTT; CDR3 protein: CASSAGTGNEKLFF
clone size: once; V gene: TRBV4-2; J gene: TRBJ2-1; D gene: NA; CDR3 DNA: TGTGCCAGCAGCCAAGATACGCGGTCTTCCTCCTACAATGAGCAGTTCTTC; CDR3 protein: CASSQDTRSSSYNEQFF
clone size: NA; V gene: TRBV14; J gene: TRBJ2-3; D gene: NA; CDR3 DNA: TGTGCCAGCAGCCAAGCCATGGGAGTAGATACGCAGTATTTT; CDR3 protein: CASSQAMGVDTQYF
clone size: NA; V gene: TRBV30; J gene: TRBJ2-7; D gene: NA; CDR3 DNA: TGTGCCTGGCGATACGACTACGAGCAGTACTTC; CDR3 protein: CAWRYDYEQYF
clone size: NA; V gene: TRBV6-5; J gene: TRBJ2-7; D gene: NA; CDR3 DNA: TGTGCCAGCAGTTCCAGGTTAGCCCTATCCTACGAGCAGTACTTC; CDR3 protein: CASSSRLALSYEQYF
clone size: NA; V gene: TRBV19; J gene: TRBJ2-2; D gene: TRBD2; CDR3 DNA: TGTGCCAGTAGTAAACGACTAGCGGGAGGGGTATCGGTTGGGGCCGGGGAGCTGTTTTTT; CDR3 protein: CASSKRLAGGVSVGAGELFF
clone size: NA; V gene: TRBV28; J gene: TRBJ2-7; D gene: NA; CDR3 DNA: TGTGCCAGCAGCCGGACAGGGACTATCTACGAGCAGTACTTC; CDR3 protein: CASSRTGTIYEQYF
clone size: NA; V gene: TRBV10-3; J gene: TRBJ1-6; D gene: TRBD1; CDR3 DNA: TGTGCCATCAGTGACGGACAGGGATCCTCCCTCCACTTT; CDR3 protein: CAISDGQGSSLHF
clone size: NA; V gene: TRBV28; J gene: TRBJ2-7; D gene: NA; CDR3 DNA: TGTGCCAGCAGTGGGACCCGCGAGCAGTACTTC; CDR3 protein: CASSGTREQYF
clone size: NA; V gene: TRBV5-4; J gene: TRBJ1-6; D gene: NA; CDR3 DNA: TGTGCCAGCAGCCCCCGTGGCCAGGGCCCCTTGAATTCACCCCTCCACTTT; CDR3 protein: CASSPRGQGPLNSPLHF
clone size: NA; V gene: TRBV18; J gene: TRBJ1-5; D gene: TRBD1; CDR3 DNA: TGTGCCAGCTCACTACGGGACAGGGAGGGCAATCAGCCCCAGCATTTT; CDR3 protein: CASSLRDREGNQPQHF
clone size: NA; V gene: TRBV2; J gene: TRBJ1-1; D gene: TRBD1; CDR3 DNA: TGTGCCAGCAGCGGGAGACAGGGGAACACTGAAGCTTTCTTT; CDR3 protein: CASSGRQGNTEAFF
clone size: NA; V gene: TRBV24-1; J gene: TRBJ2-1; D gene: TRBD1; CDR3 DNA: TGTGCCACCAGTGATTACCGGGACAGGGGAGCCAATGAGCAGTTCTTC; CDR3 protein: CATSDYRDRGANEQFF
clone size: NA; V gene: TRBV28; J gene: TRBJ1-2; D gene: NA; CDR3 DNA: TGTGCCAGCCAGGTTGGAGCGTCAGCTTATGGCTACACCTTC; CDR3 protein: CASQVGASAYGYTF
clone size: NA; V gene: TRBV7-2; J gene: TRBJ2-5; D gene: TRBD2; CDR3 DNA: TGTGCCAGCAGCTTAGTGACTAGCCGGATGGAGACCCAGTACTTC; CDR3 protein: CASSLVTSRMETQYF
clone size: NA; V gene: TRBV2; J gene: TRBJ1-1; D gene: NA; CDR3 DNA: TGTGCCAGCAGCCGTAACGCGCTGAACACTGAAGCTTTCTTT; CDR3 protein: CASSRNALNTEAFF
clone size: NA; V gene: TRBV27; J gene: TRBJ2-2; D gene: NA; CDR3 DNA: TGTGCCAGCAGTTTCGGACCCACCGGGGAGCTGTTTTTT; CDR3 protein: CASSFGPTGELFF
clone size: NA; V gene: TRBV6-5; J gene: TRBJ1-1; D gene: TRBD1; CDR3 DNA: TGTGCCAGCAGTTCGACAGGGCCGAACACTGAAGCTTTCTTT; CDR3 protein: CASSSTGPNTEAFF
clone size: few; V gene: TRBV29-1; J gene: TRBJ2-7; D gene: NA; CDR3 DNA: TGCAGCGTTGTTTCACAGATCGAGCAGTACTTC; CDR3 protein: CSVVSQIEQYF
clone size: NA; V gene: TRBV28; J gene: TRBJ2-2; D gene: NA; CDR3 DNA: TGTGCCAGCAGAGGACACCTACGAAGCGGGGAGCTGTTTTTT; CDR3 protein: CASRGHLRSGELFF
clone size: NA; V gene: TRBV29-1; J gene: TRBJ2-6; D gene: NA; CDR3 DNA: TGCAGCGTTGATTCCGGCTCTGGGGCCAACGTCCTGACTTTC; CDR3 protein: CSVDSGSGANVLTF
clone size: NA; V gene: TRBV6-5; J gene: TRBJ2-7; D gene: NA; CDR3 DNA: TGTGCCAGCAGTTACTCTCCGGATAGCTCCTACGAGCAGTACTTC; CDR3 protein: CASSYSPDSSYEQYF
clone size: NA; V gene: TRBV6-5; J gene: TRBJ2-5; D gene: NA; CDR3 DNA: TGTGCCAGCCTCCTAGGGATGGCCCAGTACTTC; CDR3 protein: CASLLGMAQYF
clone size: NA; V gene: TRBV19; J gene: TRBJ1-2; D gene: NA; CDR3 DNA: TGTGCCAGTAGTATCTCCGGGGGCTATGGCTACACCTTC; CDR3 protein: CASSISGGYGYTF
clone size: NA; V gene: TRBV5-1; J gene: TRBJ2-1; D gene: NA; CDR3 DNA: TGCGCCAGCAGCTTGCGTATGGGCAGTGAGCAGTTCTTC; CDR3 protein: CASSLRMGSEQFF
clone size: NA; V gene: TRBV2; J gene: TRBJ2-4; D gene: NA; CDR3 DNA: TGTGCCAGCTCCGGGACTTTGGTTCGGGCCAAAAACATTCAGTACTTC; CDR3 protein: CASSGTLVRAKNIQYF
clone size: NA; V gene: TRBV30; J gene: TRBJ1-4; D gene: TRBD1; CDR3 DNA: TGTGCCTGGGACACAGGGGCAAATAATGAAAAACTGTTTTTT; CDR3 protein: CAWDTGANNEKLFF
clone size: NA; V gene: TRBV5-4; J gene: TRBJ2-2; D gene: TRBD2; CDR3 DNA: TGTGCCAGCAGCCGCGGACTAGCGGGTGTGGACACCGGGGAGCTGTTTTTT; CDR3 protein: CASSRGLAGVDTGELFF
clone size: NA; V gene: TRBV19; J gene: TRBJ1-5; D gene: TRBD1; CDR3 DNA: TGTGCCAGTAGTACACCGGGACAGGGTTCTGGTCAGCCCCAGCATTTT; CDR3 protein: CASSTPGQGSGQPQHF
clone size: NA; V gene: TRBV9; J gene: TRBJ2-7; D gene: NA; CDR3 DNA: TGTGCCAGCAGCCCGAACAGCATTTCCTACGAGCAGTACTTC; CDR3 protein: CASSPNSISYEQYF
clone size: NA; V gene: TRBV23-1; J gene: TRBJ2-3; D gene: TRBD1; CDR3 DNA: TGCGCCAGCAGCCCTCACAGGGGGATAAGCACAGATACGCAGTATTTT; CDR3 protein: CASSPHRGISTDTQYF
clone size: NA; V gene: TRBV10-3; J gene: TRBJ1-1; D gene: NA; CDR3 DNA: TGTGCCATCCGGCCGGGGGGCGCGGGCGGCACTGAAGCTTTCTTT; CDR3 protein: CAIRPGGAGGTEAFF
clone size: NA; V gene: TRBV7-9; J gene: TRBJ1-1; D gene: NA; CDR3 DNA: TGTGCCAGCAGCCCTGGGGTGGGATTTCGGGTTGAAGCTTTCTTT; CDR3 protein: CASSPGVGFRVEAFF
clone size: NA; V gene: TRBV28; J gene: TRBJ2-1; D gene: TRBD1; CDR3 DNA: TGTGCCAGCAGGTCGTCGGGGACAGCTTCCTTCTTC; CDR3 protein: CASRSSGTASFF
clone size: NA; V gene: TRBV19; J gene: TRBJ2-2; D gene: NA; CDR3 DNA: TGTGCCAGTAGCGCGGGACCGGGGAACACCGGGGAGCTGTTTTTT; CDR3 protein: CASSAGPGNTGELFF
clone size: NA; V gene: TRBV7-8; J gene: TRBJ2-5; D gene: NA; CDR3 DNA: TGTGCCAGCAGCTTAGGTGGGGGCCGGGAGACCCAGTACTTC; CDR3 protein: CASSLGGGRETQYF
clone size: once; V gene: TRBV3-1/TRBV3-2; J gene: TRBJ1-1; D gene: NA; CDR3 DNA: TGTGCCAGCAGCCAAGACCGCGGGGCTTTCTTT; CDR3 protein: CASSQDRGAFF
clone size: once; V gene: TRBV5-1; J gene: TRBJ2-5; D gene: NA; CDR3 DNA: TGCGCCAGCAGCTTGGCCGGTGCCCAAGAGACCCAGTACTTC; CDR3 protein: CASSLAGAQETQYF
clone size: NA; V gene: TRBV7-8; J gene: TRBJ2-7; D gene: NA; CDR3 DNA: TGTGCCAGCACCTCAAGGGTGGGAAGCTCCTACGAGCAGTACTTC; CDR3 protein: CASTSRVGSSYEQYF
clone size: NA; V gene: TRBV25-1; J gene: TRBJ2-1; D gene: TRBD2; CDR3 DNA: TGTGCCAGCAGTGAATCCGGGACTAGCGGGAGTTCGAAGCAGTTCTTC; CDR3 protein: CASSESGTSGSSKQFF